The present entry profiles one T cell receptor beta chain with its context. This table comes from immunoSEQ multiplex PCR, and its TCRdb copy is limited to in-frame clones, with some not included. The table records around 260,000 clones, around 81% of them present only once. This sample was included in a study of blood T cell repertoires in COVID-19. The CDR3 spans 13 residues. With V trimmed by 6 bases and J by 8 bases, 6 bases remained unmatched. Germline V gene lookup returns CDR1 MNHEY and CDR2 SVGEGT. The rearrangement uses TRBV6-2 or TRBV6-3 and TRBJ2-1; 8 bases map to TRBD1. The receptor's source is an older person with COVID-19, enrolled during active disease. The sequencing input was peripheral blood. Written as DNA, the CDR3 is TGTGCCAGCAGCGGACAGGGTTACGATGAGCAGTTCTTC. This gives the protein CASSGQGYDEQFF.